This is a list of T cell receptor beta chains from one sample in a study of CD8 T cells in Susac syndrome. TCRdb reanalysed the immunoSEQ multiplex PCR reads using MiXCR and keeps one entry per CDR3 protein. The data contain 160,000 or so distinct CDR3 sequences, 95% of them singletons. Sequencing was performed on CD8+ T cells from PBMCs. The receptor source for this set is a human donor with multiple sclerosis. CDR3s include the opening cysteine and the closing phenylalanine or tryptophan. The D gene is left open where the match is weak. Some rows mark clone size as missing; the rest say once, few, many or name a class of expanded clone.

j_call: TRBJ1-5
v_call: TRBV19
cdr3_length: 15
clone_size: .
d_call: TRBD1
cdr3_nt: TGTGCCAGTAGTACCGGGACAGGGACCAATCAGCCCCAGCATTTT
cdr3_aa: CASSTGTGTNQPQHF

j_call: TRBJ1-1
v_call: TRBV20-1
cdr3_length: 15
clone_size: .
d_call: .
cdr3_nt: TGCAGTGCCAAGGAGAGGGGGTTCTGGAACACTGAAGCTTTCTTT
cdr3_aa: CSAKERGFWNTEAFF

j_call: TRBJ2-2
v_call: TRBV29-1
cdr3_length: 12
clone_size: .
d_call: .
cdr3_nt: TGCAGCGTTGTTCTAGTAGACGGGGAGCTGTTTTTT
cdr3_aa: CSVVLVDGELFF

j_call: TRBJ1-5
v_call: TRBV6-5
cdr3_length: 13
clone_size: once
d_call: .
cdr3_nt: TGTGCCAGCCGACTGAATAGCAATCAGCCCCAGCATTTT
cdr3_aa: CASRLNSNQPQHF

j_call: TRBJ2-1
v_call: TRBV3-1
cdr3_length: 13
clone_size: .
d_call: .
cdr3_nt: TGTGCCAGCAGCCAAGCTCTATTCAATGAGCAGTTCTTC
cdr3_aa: CASSQALFNEQFF

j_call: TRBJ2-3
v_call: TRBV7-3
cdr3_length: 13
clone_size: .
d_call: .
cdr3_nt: TGTGCCAGCAGCTCAAACAGGGAGGATACGCAGTATTTT
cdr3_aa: CASSSNREDTQYF

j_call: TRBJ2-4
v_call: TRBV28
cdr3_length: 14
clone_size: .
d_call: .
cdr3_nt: TGTGCCAGCAGTCCAGGGATAGCCAAAAACATTCAGTACTTC
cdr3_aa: CASSPGIAKNIQYF

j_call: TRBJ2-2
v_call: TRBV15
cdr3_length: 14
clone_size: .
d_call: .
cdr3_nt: TGTGCCACCAGCAGAGTGACTGGGTCCCGGGAGCTGTTTTTT
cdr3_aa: CATSRVTGSRELFF

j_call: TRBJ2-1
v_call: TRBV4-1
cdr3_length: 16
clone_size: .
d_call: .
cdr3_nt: TGCGCCAGCAGCCAAGAAGCGGCAACCTCCTACAATGAGCAGTTCTTC
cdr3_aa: CASSQEAATSYNEQFF

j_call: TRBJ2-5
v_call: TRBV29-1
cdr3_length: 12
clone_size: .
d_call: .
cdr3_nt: TGCAGCGTTGACGTTAGCAAGGAGACCCAGTACTTC
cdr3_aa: CSVDVSKETQYF

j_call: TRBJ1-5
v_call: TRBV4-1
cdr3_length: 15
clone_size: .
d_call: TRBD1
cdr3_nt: TGCGCCAGCAGCCAGGACAGGGGATATAGGCAGCCCCAGCATTTT
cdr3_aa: CASSQDRGYRQPQHF

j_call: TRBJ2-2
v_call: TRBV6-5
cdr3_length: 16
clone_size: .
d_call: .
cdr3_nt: TGTGCCAGCAGTTACTCGATGGGCCCGAACACCGGGGAGCTGTTTTTT
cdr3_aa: CASSYSMGPNTGELFF

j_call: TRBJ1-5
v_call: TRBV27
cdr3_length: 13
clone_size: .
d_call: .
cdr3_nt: TGTGCCAGCAGCCTATTGGGAGCTCAGCCCCAGCATTTT
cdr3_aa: CASSLLGAQPQHF

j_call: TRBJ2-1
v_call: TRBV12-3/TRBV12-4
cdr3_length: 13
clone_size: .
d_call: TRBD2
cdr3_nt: TGTGCCAGCAGTCCATTAGCGGGATTTGAGCAGTTCTTC
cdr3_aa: CASSPLAGFEQFF

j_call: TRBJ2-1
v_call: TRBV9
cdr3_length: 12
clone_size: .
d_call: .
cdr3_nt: TGTGCCAGCAGCCTCACCAACAATGAGCAGTTCTTC
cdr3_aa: CASSLTNNEQFF

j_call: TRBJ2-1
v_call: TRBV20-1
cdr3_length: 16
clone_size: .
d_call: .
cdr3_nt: TGCAGTGCTAGAGATAGGGACGGATCCTCCTACAATGAGCAGTTCTTC
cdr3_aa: CSARDRDGSSYNEQFF

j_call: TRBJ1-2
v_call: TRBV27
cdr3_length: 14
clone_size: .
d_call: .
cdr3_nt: TGTGCCAGCAGTTTATCGCTCGGGCACTATGGCTACACCTTC
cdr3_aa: CASSLSLGHYGYTF

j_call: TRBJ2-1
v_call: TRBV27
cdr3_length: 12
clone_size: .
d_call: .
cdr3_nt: TGTGCCAGCAGTTTACCCGACAGGACGCAGTTCTTC
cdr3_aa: CASSLPDRTQFF

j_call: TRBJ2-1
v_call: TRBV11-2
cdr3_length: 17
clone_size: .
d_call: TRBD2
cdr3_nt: TGTGCCAGCAGCTGGACTAGCGGGAGGGGAGCCTACAATGAGCAGTTCTTC
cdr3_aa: CASSWTSGRGAYNEQFF

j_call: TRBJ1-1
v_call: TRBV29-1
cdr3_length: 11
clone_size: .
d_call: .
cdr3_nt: TGCAGCGATATACAGGGTGGTGAAGCTTTCTTT
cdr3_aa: CSDIQGGEAFF

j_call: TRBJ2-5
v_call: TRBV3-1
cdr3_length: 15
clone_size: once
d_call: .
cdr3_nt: TGTGCCAGCAGCCAAGAGGACGGGTGGAAGGAGACCCAGTACTTC
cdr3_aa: CASSQEDGWKETQYF

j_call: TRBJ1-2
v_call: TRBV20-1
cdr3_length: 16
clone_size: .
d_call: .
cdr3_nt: TGCAGTGCTACCGGGACGTCCCAAGAAGCTAACTATGGCTACACCTTC
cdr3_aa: CSATGTSQEANYGYTF

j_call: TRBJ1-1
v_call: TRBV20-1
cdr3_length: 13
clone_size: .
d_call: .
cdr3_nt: TGCAGTGCTAGCGGCGCTTCGAACACTGAAGCTTTCTTT
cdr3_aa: CSASGASNTEAFF

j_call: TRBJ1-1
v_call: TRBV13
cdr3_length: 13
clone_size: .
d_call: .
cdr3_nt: TGTGCCAGCAGCCGGGCGCCGAACACTGAAGCTTTCTTT
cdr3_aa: CASSRAPNTEAFF

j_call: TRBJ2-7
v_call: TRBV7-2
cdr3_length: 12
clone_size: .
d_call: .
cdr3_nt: TGTGCCAGCAGCTCCAGGGTTGGCGAGCAGTACTTC
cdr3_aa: CASSSRVGEQYF

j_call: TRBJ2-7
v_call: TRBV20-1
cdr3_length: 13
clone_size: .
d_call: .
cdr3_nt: TGCAGTGCTAGTAACGAGAGGACCTACGAGCAGTACTTC
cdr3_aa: CSASNERTYEQYF

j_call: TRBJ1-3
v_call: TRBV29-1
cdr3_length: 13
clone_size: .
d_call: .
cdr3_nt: TGCAGCGCTGACTTGGGAGTTGGAAACACCATATATTTT
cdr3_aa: CSADLGVGNTIYF

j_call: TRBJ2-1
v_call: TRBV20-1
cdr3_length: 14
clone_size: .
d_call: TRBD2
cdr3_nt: TGCAGTGCTAGCACCGGGACTAGCTGGAATGAGCAGTTCTTC
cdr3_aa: CSASTGTSWNEQFF

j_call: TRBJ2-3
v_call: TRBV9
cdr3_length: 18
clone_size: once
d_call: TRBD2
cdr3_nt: TGTGCCAGCAGCGTAGATACTAGCGGGGGCCTAAGCACAGATACGCAGTATTTT
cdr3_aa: CASSVDTSGGLSTDTQYF

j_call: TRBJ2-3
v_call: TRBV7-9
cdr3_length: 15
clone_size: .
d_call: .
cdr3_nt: TGTGCCAGCAGCCCAGGCACGGGGGTTGCAGATACGCAGTATTTT
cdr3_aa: CASSPGTGVADTQYF

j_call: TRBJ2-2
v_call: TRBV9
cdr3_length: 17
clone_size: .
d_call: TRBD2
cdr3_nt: TGTGCCAGCAGCGGAGGGACTAGCGGTTACGACACCGGGGAGCTGTTTTTT
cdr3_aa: CASSGGTSGYDTGELFF

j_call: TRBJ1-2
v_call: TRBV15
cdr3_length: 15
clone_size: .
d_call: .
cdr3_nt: TGTGCCACCAGCAGAGATCGCAGTACTAACTATGGCTACACCTTC
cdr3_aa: CATSRDRSTNYGYTF

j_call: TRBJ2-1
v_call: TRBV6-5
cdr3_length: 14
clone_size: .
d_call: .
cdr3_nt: TGTGCCAGCAGTTACTTCCGGTCGGGGGATGAGCAGTTCTTC
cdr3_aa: CASSYFRSGDEQFF

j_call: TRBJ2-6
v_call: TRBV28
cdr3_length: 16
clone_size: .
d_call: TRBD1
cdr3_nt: TGTGCCAGCACGGGACAGGGGGCGAACGGGGCCAACGTCCTGACTTTC
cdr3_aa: CASTGQGANGANVLTF

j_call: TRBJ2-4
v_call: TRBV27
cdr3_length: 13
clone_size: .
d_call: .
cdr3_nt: TGTGCCAGCAGTTTCCCAGGGGCAGACATTCAGTACTTC
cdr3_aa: CASSFPGADIQYF

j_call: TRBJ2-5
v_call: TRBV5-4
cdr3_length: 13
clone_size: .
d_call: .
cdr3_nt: TGTGCCAGCAGCTTGATACCTAAAGAGACCCAGTACTTC
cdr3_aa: CASSLIPKETQYF

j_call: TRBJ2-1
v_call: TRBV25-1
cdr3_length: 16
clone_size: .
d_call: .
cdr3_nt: TGTGCCAGCAGTGAATATGAGGGCGGACACTTTAATGAGCAGTTCTTC
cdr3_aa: CASSEYEGGHFNEQFF

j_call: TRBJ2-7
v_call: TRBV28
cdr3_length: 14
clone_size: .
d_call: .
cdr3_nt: TGTGCCAGCAGTTTAAGGCGGCAATCCTACGAGCAGTACTTC
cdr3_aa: CASSLRRQSYEQYF

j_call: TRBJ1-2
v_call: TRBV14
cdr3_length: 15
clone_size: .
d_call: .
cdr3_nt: TGTGCCAGCAGCCAATCAGGGTCTTATGGCGATGGCTACACCTTC
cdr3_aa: CASSQSGSYGDGYTF

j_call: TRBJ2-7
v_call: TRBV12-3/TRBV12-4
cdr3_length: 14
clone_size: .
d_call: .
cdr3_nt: TGTGCCAGCAGTTTCGGCGTTTCGGCCTACGAGCAGTACTTC
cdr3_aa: CASSFGVSAYEQYF

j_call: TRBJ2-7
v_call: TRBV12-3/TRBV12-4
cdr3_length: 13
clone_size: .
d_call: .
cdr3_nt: TGTGCCAGCAGTTCTACCCCCGTCTACGAGCAGTACTTC
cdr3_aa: CASSSTPVYEQYF

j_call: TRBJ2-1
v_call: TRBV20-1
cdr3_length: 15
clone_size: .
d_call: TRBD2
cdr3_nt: TGCAGTGCTAGCCCCACTAGCGGGGGGCCCAATGAGCAGTTCTTC
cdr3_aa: CSASPTSGGPNEQFF

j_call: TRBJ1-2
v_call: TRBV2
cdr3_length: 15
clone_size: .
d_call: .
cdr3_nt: TGTGCCAGCAGTGCTACGTTTGGCAGGGACCGCGGCTACACCTTC
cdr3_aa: CASSATFGRDRGYTF

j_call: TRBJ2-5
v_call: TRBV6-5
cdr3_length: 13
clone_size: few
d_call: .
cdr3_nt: TGTGCCAGCAGTTACTTGGGTGAGGAGACCCAGTACTTC
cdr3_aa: CASSYLGEETQYF

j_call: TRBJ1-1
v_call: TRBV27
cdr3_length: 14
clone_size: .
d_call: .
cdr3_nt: TGTGCCAGCAGTTTATTTACGGCGAACACTGAAGCTTTCTTT
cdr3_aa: CASSLFTANTEAFF

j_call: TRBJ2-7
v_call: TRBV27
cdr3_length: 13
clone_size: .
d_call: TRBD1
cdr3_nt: TGTGCCAGCAGTATCAGGACAGGGGACGAGCAGTACTTC
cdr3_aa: CASSIRTGDEQYF

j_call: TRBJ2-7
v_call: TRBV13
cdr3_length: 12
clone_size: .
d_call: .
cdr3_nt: TGTGCCAGCAGCCGTGGCCAGGACGAGCAGTACTTC
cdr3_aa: CASSRGQDEQYF

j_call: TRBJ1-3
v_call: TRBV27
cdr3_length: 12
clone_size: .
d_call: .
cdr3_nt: TGTGCCAGCAGTTCGGGTGGAAACACCATATATTTT
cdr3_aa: CASSSGGNTIYF

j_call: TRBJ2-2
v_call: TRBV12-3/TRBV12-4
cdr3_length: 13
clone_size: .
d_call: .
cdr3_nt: TGTGCCAGCAGAAGACAGAGCACCGGGGAGCTGTTTTTT
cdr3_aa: CASRRQSTGELFF

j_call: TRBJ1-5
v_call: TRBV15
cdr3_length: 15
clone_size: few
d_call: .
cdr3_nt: TGTGCCACCAGCAGAGATCGAAATAGCAATCAGCCCCAGCATTTT
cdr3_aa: CATSRDRNSNQPQHF

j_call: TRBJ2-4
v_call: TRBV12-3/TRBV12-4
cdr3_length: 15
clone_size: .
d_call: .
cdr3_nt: TGTGCCAGCAGTTTGGACAGTCTAGCCAAAAACATTCAGTACTTC
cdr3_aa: CASSLDSLAKNIQYF

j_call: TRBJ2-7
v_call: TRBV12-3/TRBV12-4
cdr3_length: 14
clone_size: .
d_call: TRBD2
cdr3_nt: TGTGCCAGCAGTTTAGTGACTAGCGCGTACGAGCAGTACTTC
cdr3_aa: CASSLVTSAYEQYF

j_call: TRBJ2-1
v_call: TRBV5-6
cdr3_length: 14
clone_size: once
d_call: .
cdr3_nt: TGTGCCAGCAGCTTGGAGGCGAGCGGCAATGAGCAGTTCTTC
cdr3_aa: CASSLEASGNEQFF